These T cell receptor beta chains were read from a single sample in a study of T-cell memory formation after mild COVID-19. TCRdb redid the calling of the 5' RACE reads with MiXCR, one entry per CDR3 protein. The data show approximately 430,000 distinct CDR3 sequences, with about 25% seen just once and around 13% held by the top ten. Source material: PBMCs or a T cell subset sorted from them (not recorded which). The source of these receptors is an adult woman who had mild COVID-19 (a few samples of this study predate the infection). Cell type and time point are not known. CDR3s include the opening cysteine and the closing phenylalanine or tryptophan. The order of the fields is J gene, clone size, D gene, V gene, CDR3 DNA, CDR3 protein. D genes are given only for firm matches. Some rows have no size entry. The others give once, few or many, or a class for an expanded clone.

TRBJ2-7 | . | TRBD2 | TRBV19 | TGTGCCAGTAGTATAGATGGGACTAGCGGGACCTACGAGCAGTACTTC | CASSIDGTSGTYEQYF
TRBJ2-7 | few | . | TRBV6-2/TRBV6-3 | TGTGCCAGCAGTTACGCGGGGGCACTCTACGAGCAGTACTTC | CASSYAGALYEQYF
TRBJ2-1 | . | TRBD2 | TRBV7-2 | TGTGCCAGCAGCACGGGACTAGCGTTCGACGAGCAGTTCTTC | CASSTGLAFDEQFF
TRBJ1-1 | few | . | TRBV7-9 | TGTGCCAGCAGCTTAGGGGAGCTGGGAACTGAAGCTTTCTTT | CASSLGELGTEAFF
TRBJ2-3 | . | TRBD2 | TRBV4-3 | TGCGCCAGCAGCCAGACTAGCGGGACTTCAGATACGCAGTATTTT | CASSQTSGTSDTQYF
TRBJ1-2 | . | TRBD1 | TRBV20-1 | TGCAGTGCGCTTGCCCACGGACAGGGGGCGAGGGTGTTCGGCTACACCTTC | CSALAHGQGARVFGYTF
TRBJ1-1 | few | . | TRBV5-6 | TGTGCCAGCAGCTGGGCCGGGACGGTGAACACTGAAGCTTTCTTT | CASSWAGTVNTEAFF
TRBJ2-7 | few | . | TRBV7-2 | TGTGCCAGCACCAACACCATGACTACCTACGAGCAGTACTTC | CASTNTMTTYEQYF
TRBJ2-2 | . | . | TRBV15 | TGTGCCACCAGCAGAGTTGGAACCGGGGAGCTGTTTTTT | CATSRVGTGELFF
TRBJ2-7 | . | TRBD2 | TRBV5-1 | TGCGCCAGCAGTGTGACTAGCGGGCCCTCTGGCGAGCAGTACTTC | CASSVTSGPSGEQYF
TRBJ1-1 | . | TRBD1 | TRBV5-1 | TGCGCCAGCAGCTACACAGGGGTCACTGAAGCTTTCTTT | CASSYTGVTEAFF
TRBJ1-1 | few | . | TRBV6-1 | TGTGCCAGCAGTGTGAGAGGGATTGAAGCTTTCTTT | CASSVRGIEAFF
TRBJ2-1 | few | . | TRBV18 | TGTGCCAGCTCACCGGTGGTTTTCAATGAGCAGTTCTTC | CASSPVVFNEQFF
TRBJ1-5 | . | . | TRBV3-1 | TGTGCCAGCAGCCACGACGGCAATCAGCCCCAGCATTTT | CASSHDGNQPQHF
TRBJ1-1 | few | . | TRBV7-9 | TGTGCCAGCAGCTTAGGGGTACGGTTCCTGAACACTGAAGCTTTCTTT | CASSLGVRFLNTEAFF
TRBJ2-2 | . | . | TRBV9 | TGTGCCAGCAGCTTTAGCCATAACACCGGGGAGCTGTTTTTT | CASSFSHNTGELFF
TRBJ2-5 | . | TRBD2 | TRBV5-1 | TGCGCCAGCGGGCCTAGCGGGGCGAGAGTGGAGACCAAGTACTTC | CASGPSGARVETKYF
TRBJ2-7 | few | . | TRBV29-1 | TGCAGCGTTGTGAGACAGGATTCCTACGAGCAGTACTTC | CSVVRQDSYEQYF
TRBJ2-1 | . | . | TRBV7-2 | TGTGCCAGCAGCCAGAGCGTGGGCTCCTACAATGAGCAGTTCTTC | CASSQSVGSYNEQFF
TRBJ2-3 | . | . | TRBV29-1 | TGCAGCGTGCGGGCCGGGGGCGCAGATACGCAGTATTTT | CSVRAGGADTQYF
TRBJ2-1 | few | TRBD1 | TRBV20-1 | TGCAGTGCTTCGAGGACAGGGGTCAACAATGAGCAGTTCTTC | CSASRTGVNNEQFF
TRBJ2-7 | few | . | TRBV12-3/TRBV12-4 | TGTGCCAGCAGTTTTCTCGCTTGGGGCGGCTCCTACGAGCAGTACTTC | CASSFLAWGGSYEQYF
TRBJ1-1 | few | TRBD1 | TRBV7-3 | TGTGCCAGCAGACCGTCCGGGACAGGGGGCACTGAAGCTTTCTTT | CASRPSGTGGTEAFF
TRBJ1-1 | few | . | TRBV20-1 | TGCAGTGCTAGGCAGATAAACACTGAAGCTTTCTTT | CSARQINTEAFF
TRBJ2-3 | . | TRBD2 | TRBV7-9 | TGTGCCAGCAGCTTACTAATCAGGACTAGCGGCGGAGATACGCAGTATTTT | CASSLLIRTSGGDTQYF
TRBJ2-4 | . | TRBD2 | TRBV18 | TGTGCCAGCTCACCGGGGAGTAGCGGGAGTAGTAACATTCAGTACTTC | CASSPGSSGSSNIQYF
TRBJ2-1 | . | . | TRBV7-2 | TGTGCCAGCAGCTTAGTAGGGACCTACTACAATGAGCAGTTCTTC | CASSLVGTYYNEQFF
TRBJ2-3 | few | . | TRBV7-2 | TGTGCCAGCAGCCAGCAGGGCTCAGCGGTCCCAGATACGCAGTATTTT | CASSQQGSAVPDTQYF